This TCR beta chain was recovered during a study of blood T cell repertoires in COVID-19. Study overall: T cells, B-cell-depleted T cells, or PBMCs provided the cDNA or gDNA that served as material.

Authors' methods: It was from reference gene primer amplification that nucleated cell counts were estimated. Using immunoSEQ multiplex PCR, the repertoire was profiled, and TCRdb retains in-frame clones only, with some absent. D and trimming were read from the DNA, whereas the V and J calls and clone size are those reported in that table. The profile shows over 350,000 clones, 80% to 90% of them singletons. CDR1 and CDR2 (germline): SNHLY, FYNNEI. The CDR3 is 15 residues long. The V end lost 4 bases, the J end lost 3 bases, and 13 bases lay between the germline ends. The receptor was derived from a woman in her 30s with active or convalescent COVID-19. The V gene is TRBV2, the J gene TRBJ1-5; possibly TRBD1 for D (6 bases). Material for sequencing was peripheral blood. This chain's CDR3 is CASSARTASNQPQHF. The CDR3 bases are TGTGCCAGCAGTGCCCGGACAGCCTCCAATCAGCCCCAGCATTTT.